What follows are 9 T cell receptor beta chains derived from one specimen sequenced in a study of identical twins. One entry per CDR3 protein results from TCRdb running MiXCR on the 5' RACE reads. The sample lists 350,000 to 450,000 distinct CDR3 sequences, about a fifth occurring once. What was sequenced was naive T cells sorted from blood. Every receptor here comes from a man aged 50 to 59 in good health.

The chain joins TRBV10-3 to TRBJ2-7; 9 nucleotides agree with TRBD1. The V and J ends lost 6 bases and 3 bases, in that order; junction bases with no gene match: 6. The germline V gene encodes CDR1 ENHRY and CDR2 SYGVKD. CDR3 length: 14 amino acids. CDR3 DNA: TGTGCCATCAGCGACAGGGGGGAGGACTACGAGCAGTACTTC. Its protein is CAISDRGEDYEQYF.

The chain's CDR3 is CASSPPGQGYTEAFF. The CDR3 DNA is TGTGCCAGCAGCCCTCCGGGACAGGGGTACACTGAAGCTTTCTTT. The V gene is TRBV9, the J gene TRBJ1-1, with 10 bases that match TRBD1. Trimming took 4 bases from V and 3 from J; bases not matched to a gene: 6. Germline V gene data show CDR1 as SGDLS and CDR2 as YYNGEE. The CDR3 is 15 residues long. Full variable domain (missing parts from reference TRBV9 and TRBJ1-1): DSGVTQTPKHLITATGQRVTLRCSPRSGDLSVYWYQQSLDQGLQFLIQYYNGEERAKGNILERFSAQQFPDLHSELNLSSLELGDSALYFCASSPPGQGYTEAFFGQGTRLTVV.

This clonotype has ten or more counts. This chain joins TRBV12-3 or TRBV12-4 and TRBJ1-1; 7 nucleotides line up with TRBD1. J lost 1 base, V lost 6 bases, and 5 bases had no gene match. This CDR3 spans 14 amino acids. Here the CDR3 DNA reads TGTGCCAGCAGAACCGGGACAGAGAACACTGAAGCTTTCTTT. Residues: CASRTGTENTEAFF.

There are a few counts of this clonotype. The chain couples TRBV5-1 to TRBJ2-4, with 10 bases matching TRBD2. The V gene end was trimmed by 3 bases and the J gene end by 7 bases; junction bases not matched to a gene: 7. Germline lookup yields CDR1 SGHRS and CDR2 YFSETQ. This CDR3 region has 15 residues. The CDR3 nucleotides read TGCGCCAGCAGCTACGCTAGCGGGAGTAGTAACATTCAGTACTTC. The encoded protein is CASSYASGSSNIQYF. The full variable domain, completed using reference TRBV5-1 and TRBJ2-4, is KAGVTQTPRYLIKTRGQQVTLSCSPISGHRSVSWYQQTPGQGLQFLFEYFSETQRNKGNFPGRFSGRQFSNSRSEMNVSTLELGDSALYLCASSYASGSSNIQYFGAGTRLSVL.

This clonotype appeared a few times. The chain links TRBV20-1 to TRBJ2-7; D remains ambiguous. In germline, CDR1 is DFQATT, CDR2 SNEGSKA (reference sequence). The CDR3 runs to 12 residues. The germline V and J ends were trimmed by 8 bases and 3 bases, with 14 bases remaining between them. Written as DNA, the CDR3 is TGCAGTAGTAGTCCTGACCTCTACGAGCAGTACTTC. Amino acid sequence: CSSSPDLYEQYF.

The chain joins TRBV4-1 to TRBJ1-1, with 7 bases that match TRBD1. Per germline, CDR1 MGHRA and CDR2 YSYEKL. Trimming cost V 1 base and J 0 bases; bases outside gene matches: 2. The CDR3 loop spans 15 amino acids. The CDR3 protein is CASSQGGQVNTEAFF. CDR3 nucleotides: TGCGCCAGCAGCCAAGGCGGACAGGTGAACACTGAAGCTTTCTTT.

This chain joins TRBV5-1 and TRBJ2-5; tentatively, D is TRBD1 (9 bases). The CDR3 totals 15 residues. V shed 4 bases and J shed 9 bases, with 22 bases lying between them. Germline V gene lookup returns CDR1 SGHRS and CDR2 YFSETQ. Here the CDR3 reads CASSRGQGLREAQYF. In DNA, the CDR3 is TGCGCCAGCAGCCGCGGACAGGGGTTGCGGGAGGCCCAGTACTTC.

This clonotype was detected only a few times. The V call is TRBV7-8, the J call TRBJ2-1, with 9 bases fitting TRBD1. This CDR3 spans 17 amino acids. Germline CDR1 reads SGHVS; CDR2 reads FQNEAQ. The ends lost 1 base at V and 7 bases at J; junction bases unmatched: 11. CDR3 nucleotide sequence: TGTGCCAGCAGCTTAGGCTACAAGGACAGGGGTGGAAATGAGCAGTTCTTC. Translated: CASSLGYKDRGGNEQFF.

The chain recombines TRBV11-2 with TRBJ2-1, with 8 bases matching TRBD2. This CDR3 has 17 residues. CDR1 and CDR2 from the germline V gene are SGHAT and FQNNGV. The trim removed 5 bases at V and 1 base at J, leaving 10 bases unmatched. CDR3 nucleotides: TGTGCCAGCAGCCGACGTGGGCGCGGGGGGTCCTACAATGAGCAGTTCTTC. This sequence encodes CASSRRGRGGSYNEQFF.